This TCR beta chain was sequenced during a study of neurological immune-mediated disorders. The study's findings and limits: None of the CDR3 amino acid sequences found in expanded clones was shared across subjects. This suggests that the TCR-beta repertoires were private in all groups. The greatest TCR clonal expansion appeared in HTLV-1-associated myelopathy and the smallest, falling below healthy controls, in multiple sclerosis.

V was clipped by 5 bases and J by 7 bases; unmatched bases: 8. The CDR3 covers 14 residues. The V gene's germline CDR1 is SGHTA and CDR2 FQGNSA. 5'RACE with 10-nucleotide random UMIs generated the cDNA. TCRdb processed the 5' RACE reads anew with MiXCR; each CDR3 protein has one entry. The sample contains 35,000 to 45,000 distinct CDR3 sequences, 13% to 15% of which appear only once. Stored at -80 C, 2 million PBMCs were the source of the unsorted libraries. At least ten counts were recorded for this clonotype. Its target is not known. The receptor was isolated from a woman between 45 and 65 years old with HTLV-1-associated myelopathy (HAM/TSP). The chain employs TRBV7-2 and TRBJ1-5; 7 positions match TRBD1. The sequencing input was PBMCs. The CDR3 reads CASSIRQGEQPQHF. The CDR3 coding sequence is TGTGCCAGCAGCATCAGACAGGGTGAACAGCCCCAGCATTTT.